This TCR beta chain was sequenced in a study of shared clonotypes between healthy human individuals. This CDR3 spans 15 amino acids. The germline V gene encodes CDR1 MGHRA and CDR2 YSYEKL. V dropped 3 bases and J dropped 6; count of bases not matched to a gene: 9. In the case of this clone: Its antigen is undetermined.

Template for every sorted-subset replicate PCR totaled around 200 ng DNA, around 32,000 T cell genomes. Clones were read by immunoSEQ multiplex PCR, and TCRdb kept only the in-frame ones, dropping some. This repertoire shows 2.5 million or so clones, approximately 92% found once; its top ten account for over 0.12%. Overall study results and limits: Only blood was sampled; tissue repertoires likely differ. Rarefaction indicated that sorted-subset sequencing remained incomplete although depth was large.

The V call is TRBV4-1, the J call TRBJ2-3; 7 bases are shared with TRBD2. This TCR derives from a young man in good health. The sequenced material came from naive CD4+ T cells sorted from blood. This sample's subset: CD45RA+ positively selected. CDR3: CASSHPGTTKDTQYF. The CDR3 nucleotides read TGCGCCAGCAGCCACCCCGGGACTACTAAGGATACGCAGTATTTT.